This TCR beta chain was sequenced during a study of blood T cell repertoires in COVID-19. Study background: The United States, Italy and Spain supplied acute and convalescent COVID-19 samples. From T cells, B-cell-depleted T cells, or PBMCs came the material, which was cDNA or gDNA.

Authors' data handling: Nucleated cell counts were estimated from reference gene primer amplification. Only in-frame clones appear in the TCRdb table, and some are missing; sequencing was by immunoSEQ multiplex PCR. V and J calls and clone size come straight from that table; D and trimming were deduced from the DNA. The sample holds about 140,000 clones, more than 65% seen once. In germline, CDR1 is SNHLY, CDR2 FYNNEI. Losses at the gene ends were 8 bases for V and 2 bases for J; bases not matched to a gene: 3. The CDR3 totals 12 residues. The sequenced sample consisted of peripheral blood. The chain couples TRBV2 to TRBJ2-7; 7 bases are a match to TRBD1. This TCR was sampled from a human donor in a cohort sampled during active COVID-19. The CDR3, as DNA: TGTGCCAGCGGGGGACAGCCCTACGAGCAGTACTTC. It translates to CASGGQPYEQYF.